Following are 22 T cell receptor beta chains from one sample sequenced in a study of T cells in Graves' hyperthyroidism and ophthalmopathy. The investigators amplified TCR beta CDR3 regions from RNA transcripts. Researchers ran a first-round RT-PCR on the TCR CDR3 using the HTBI primer set. One entry per CDR3 protein, called by TCRdb with MiXCR from the multiplex PCR reads. Altogether approximately 530,000 distinct CDR3 sequences are present, 16% being singletons, with the ten largest covering more than 15%. Material for sequencing was blood. These receptors came from a young woman with Graves' hyperthyroidism.

This clonotype turned up a few times. A much more abundant neighbour one base away suggests this may be a read error. The chain uses TRBV10-3 and TRBJ2-5; the D gene could be TRBD1 or TRBD2 (6 bases each). The CDR3 runs to 15 residues. Germline assignment: CDR1 ENHRY and CDR2 SYGVKD. CDR3 amino acids: CVISESGGRGETQYF. CDR3 coding DNA: TGTGTCATCAGTGAGTCTGGGGGGCGCGGAGAGACCCAGTACTTC.

There are a few counts of this clonotype. The chain has TRBV5-6 and TRBJ2-7; 9 bases map to TRBD1. Germline V gene sequence: CDR1 SGHDT, CDR2 YYEEEE. This CDR3 comprises 16 residues. Trimming took 4 bases from V and 6 from J; bases not matched to a gene: 14. CDR3 DNA sequence: TGTGCCAGCAGCCGAATCCCGGGACAGGGAACCCCCGAGCAGTACTTC. Translated: CASSRIPGQGTPEQYF.

This clonotype was counted at least ten times. The V call is TRBV20-1, the J call TRBJ1-6; 8 bases match TRBD1. After removal of 0 bases from V and 10 bases from J, the junction contained 11 bases not matched to a gene. This CDR3 has 16 residues. Germline V gene sequence: CDR1 DFQATT, CDR2 SNEGSKA (reference sequence). The CDR3 reads CSAREEIGQGRSPLHF. The CDR3 DNA is TGCAGTGCTAGAGAGGAGATTGGACAGGGACGATCACCCCTCCACTTT.

The chain links TRBV10-3 to TRBJ2-1; the D is unclear. V was trimmed by 2 bases and J by 5 bases, leaving 10 bases between them. This CDR3 has 14 amino acids. Germline CDR1 reads ENHRY; CDR2 reads SYGVKD. The CDR3 loop is CAISEAGYDNEQFF. Written as DNA, the CDR3 is TGTGCCATCAGTGAGGCCGGGTACGACAATGAGCAGTTCTTC.

At least ten counts were recorded for this clonotype. This chain uses TRBV29-1 with TRBJ2-7, with D possibly matching TRBD2 (5 bases). Trimming shortened V by 4 bases and J by 5 bases, and 9 bases separated the two germline ends. Germline V gene lookup returns CDR1 SQVTM and CDR2 ANQGSEA. CDR3 length: 11 amino acids. The CDR3 DNA sequence: TGCAGCGTTGGAGAGGGCCACGAGCAGTACTTC. Its translation is CSVGEGHEQYF.

The chain joins TRBV29-1 to TRBJ2-1; 7 positions match TRBD2. Germline V CDR1 and CDR2: SQVTM, ANQGSEA. J gave up 5 bases and V 2 bases, and 3 bases lay outside the gene matches. The CDR3 is 13 amino acids. The CDR3 spells CSVEPSGNNEQFF. The CDR3 DNA sequence: TGCAGCGTTGAACCTAGCGGAAACAATGAGCAGTTCTTC.

This clonotype was observed a single time. This chain uses TRBV12-3 or TRBV12-4 with TRBJ2-1; 9 bases map to TRBD2. The CDR3 is 16 amino acids. V trimming: 5 bases; J trimming: 6 bases; junction bases outside the gene matches: 11. CDR3 coding DNA: TGTGCCAGCAGTGTCCTCCCGAGCGGGGGGTTCAATGAGCAGTTCTTC. It specifies CASSVLPSGGFNEQFF.

This clonotype was picked up a small number of times. CDR3 sequence: CSAGTSGTGPYEQYF. CDR3 sequence (DNA): TGCAGTGCTGGAACGTCCGGGACAGGGCCCTACGAGCAGTACTTC. The chain has TRBV20-1 and TRBJ2-7; TRBD1 matches at 9 bases. The CDR3 totals 15 residues. Germline trimming cut 5 bases from V and 2 bases from J; bases unmatched to any gene: 10. Germline-derived CDR1 and CDR2 are DFQATT and SNEGSKA (reference sequence).

This clonotype showed up many times. The chain is built from TRBV28 and TRBJ2-7, with 8 bases that match TRBD2. CDR3 size: 13 residues. Germline trimming cut 8 bases from V and 1 base from J; bases unmatched to any gene: 4. CDR1 is MDHEN, CDR2 SYDVKM, per germline. In DNA form, the CDR3 reads TGTGCCAGCTCTACTAGCGGTTCCTACGAGCAGTACTTC. Protein: CASSTSGSYEQYF.

The sample holds many counts of this clonotype. The CDR3: CASSVGQGRTEAFF. Here the CDR3 DNA reads TGTGCCAGCAGCGTAGGACAGGGTAGGACTGAAGCTTTCTTT. The gene calls are TRBV5-6 and TRBJ1-1; 8 positions agree with TRBD1. The ends lost 4 bases at V and 5 bases at J; junction bases unmatched: 7. Germline V lookup: CDR1 SGHDT, CDR2 YYEEEE. The length of the CDR3 is 14 residues.

The CDR3 is CASSRRLAGGPSTDTQYF. The CDR3 nucleotides read TGTGCCAGCAGCCGCCGACTAGCGGGGGGGCCTAGCACAGATACGCAGTATTTT. The chain employs TRBV6-2 or TRBV6-3 and TRBJ2-3, with 14 bases identical to TRBD2. Germline trimming cut 6 bases from V and 0 bases from J; bases unmatched to any gene: 8. The CDR3 length is 18 residues. The V gene's germline CDR1 is MNHEY and CDR2 SVGEGT.

This clonotype was detected ten times or more. The chain combines TRBV6-1 with TRBJ1-6, with 8 positions matching TRBD1. CDR1 is MNHNS and CDR2 is SASEGT in the germline V gene. The CDR3 has 15 residues. V lost 4 bases and J lost 5; bases outside the gene matches: 4. This CDR3 is CASSALTGDNSPLHF. The CDR3 nucleotides are TGTGCCAGCAGTGCTCTGACAGGGGATAATTCACCCCTCCACTTT.

The table lists this clonotype with many counts. The chain couples TRBV11-2 to TRBJ1-1; D gene uncertain. Germline lookup yields CDR1 SGHAT and CDR2 FQNNGV. The ends were cut back, 6 bases at V and 4 bases at J, with 15 bases in the middle. The CDR3 extends over 14 amino acids. The CDR3 spells CASRFQGRLTEAFF. CDR3 in DNA: TGTGCCAGCAGGTTCCAAGGGAGACTCACTGAAGCTTTCTTT.

This clonotype was seen more than once but under ten times. This chain joins TRBV20-1 and TRBJ2-7; D may be TRBD2 (6 bases). The length of the CDR3 is 14 residues. CDR1 and CDR2 from the germline V gene are DFQATT and SNEGSKA (reference sequence). Trimming removed 3 bases from V and 0 bases from J, with 12 bases in between. The CDR3 bases are TGCAGTGCTAGGCGGCGGGGACTCTCCTACGAGCAGTACTTC. Translated, it gives CSARRRGLSYEQYF.

On this clonotype itself: The junction differs from germline at one of its ends, possibly a read error. The V call is TRBV3-1, the J call TRBJ2-3; possible D gene TRBD2, 5 bases. The germline gives CDR1 LGHDT, CDR2 YNNKEL (reference sequence). This CDR3 comprises 15 residues. The CDR3 DNA reads as TGTGTCAGCAGCCCCCGGACTGTGGGTACAGATACGCAGTATTTT. Encoded protein: CVSSPRTVGTDTQYF.

This clonotype was seen many times. This chain joins TRBV28 and TRBJ2-2, with 10 nucleotides matching TRBD1. The V gene's germline CDR1 is MDHEN and CDR2 SYDVKM. Trimming removed 6 bases from V and 1 base from J; junction bases left unmatched: 8. This CDR3 contains 17 residues. The CDR3 loop reads CASSRDRGPMNTGELFF. In nucleotides, the CDR3 is TGTGCCAGCAGCCGGGACAGGGGCCCGATGAACACCGGGGAGCTGTTTTTT.

There are a few counts of this clonotype. This chain links TRBV19 with TRBJ1-2; D is perhaps TRBD1 (5 bases). Trimming shortened V by 2 bases and J by 2 bases, and 9 bases separated the two germline ends. The CDR3 length is 14 residues. Germline assignment: CDR1 LNHDA and CDR2 SQIVND (reference sequence). CDR3 in DNA: TGTGCCAGTAGTATAAGTTCAGGGAACTATGGCTACACCTTC. Translating gives CASSISSGNYGYTF.

This clonotype was observed many times. V usage is TRBV11-2 and J usage is TRBJ2-5; 9 bases map to TRBD1. The CDR3 runs 13 residues. V dropped 1 base and J dropped 12; count of bases not matched to a gene: 6. Germline-derived CDR1 and CDR2 are SGHAT and FQNNGV. The DNA of the CDR3 is TGTGCCAGCAGCTTAGGGAACAGGGGGCATAAGTACTTC. Its protein is CASSLGNRGHKYF.

The gene calls are TRBV10-3 and TRBJ2-3; TRBD2 agrees at 8 bases. Germline-derived CDR1 and CDR2 are ENHRY and SYGVKD. With 0 bases clipped from V and 6 bases from J, the junction kept 5 bases outside the gene matches. The CDR3 spans 15 residues. CDR3 DNA sequence: TGTGCCATCAGTGAGTCCAGCGGGGGAACGGATACGCAGTATTTT. Residues: CAISESSGGTDTQYF.

This clonotype was seen repeatedly, ten times or more. This chain joins TRBV7-9 and TRBJ1-6; D is ambiguous. This CDR3 contains 13 residues. V was pared by 1 base and J by 8 bases, with 6 bases between. Per germline, CDR1 SEHNR and CDR2 FQNEAQ (reference sequence). In DNA, the CDR3 is TGTGCCAGCAGCTTAGAAGCAGATTCACCCCTCCACTTT. This translates into CASSLEADSPLHF.

This clonotype was seen many times. This chain joins TRBV12-3 or TRBV12-4 and TRBJ2-3; 10 positions match TRBD2. The CDR3 runs 15 residues. Losses at the gene ends were 5 bases for V and 4 bases for J; bases not matched to a gene: 6. CDR3 nucleotides: TGTGCCAGCAGTCCTGGGACTAGCGTGCCAGATACGCAGTATTTT. Protein product: CASSPGTSVPDTQYF.

This clonotype was seen ten or more times. The rearrangement uses TRBV2 and TRBJ2-1; D is possibly TRBD1 (5 bases). Germline V gives CDR1 SNHLY, CDR2 FYNNEI. Deletions cut 5 bases from V and 9 bases from J, with 11 bases between. This CDR3 has 12 residues. As DNA, the CDR3 is TGTGCCAGCAGTCCCTATCAGGGTGAGCAGTTCTTC. Translation gives CASSPYQGEQFF.